The 21 T cell receptor beta chains given below trace back to one sample, sequenced in a study of blood T cell repertoires in COVID-19. Only in-frame clones appear in the TCRdb table, and some are missing; sequencing was by immunoSEQ multiplex PCR. The sample shows fewer than 450,000 clones, 75% to 90% of them seen only once. Sequenced sample: peripheral blood. The receptors were sampled from a woman aged 50 to 65 with COVID-19, enrolled during active disease.

This chain connects TRBV13 to TRBJ1-6; the match to TRBD1 covers 10 bases. Germline CDR1 PRHDT, CDR2 FYEKMQ (reference sequence). This CDR3 is built from 16 residues. V gave up 4 bases and J gave up 9 bases; unmatched junction bases: 9. The CDR3 loop is CASSWGGQGFTSPLHF. CDR3 nucleotide sequence: TGTGCCAGCAGCTGGGGGGGACAGGGGTTTACTTCACCCCTCCACTTT.

The chain links TRBV24-1 to TRBJ1-6; D remains ambiguous. V shed 9 bases and J shed 6 bases, with 14 bases lying between them. CDR3 size: 14 residues. CDR1 KGHDR and CDR2 SFDVKD come from the germline V gene. The CDR3 loop is CATPEGTRNSPLHF. CDR3 coding DNA: TGTGCCACCCCGGAGGGAACACGTAATTCACCCCTCCACTTT.

V gene TRBV12-3 or TRBV12-4 combines with J gene TRBJ2-1; no definite D call. V was cut by 6 bases and J by 7 bases, with 13 bases left in between. This CDR3 has 13 residues. The CDR3 is CASSPPLGNEQFF. The CDR3 DNA is TGTGCCAGCAGCCCCCCCCTAGGTAATGAGCAGTTCTTC.

The table lists this clone with a count of one. The chain combines TRBV11-1 with TRBJ2-1; TRBD2 agrees at 10 bases. Per germline, CDR1 SGHAT and CDR2 FQDESV (reference sequence). With 4 bases clipped from V and 4 bases from J, the junction kept 7 bases outside the gene matches. The CDR3 length is 16 residues. CDR3 protein: CASSSLLAGTYNEQFF. The CDR3, as DNA: TGTGCCAGCAGCTCCCTACTAGCGGGAACGTACAATGAGCAGTTCTTC.

This clone was seen a single time. The V gene is TRBV7-3, the J gene TRBJ2-3; 15 nucleotides line up with TRBD2. Germline-derived CDR1 and CDR2 are SGHTA and FQGTGA. V gave up 3 bases and J gave up 5 bases; unmatched junction bases: 0. The CDR3 length is 15 residues. The CDR3 nucleotides read TGTGCCAGCAGCTTGGGACTAGCGGGGGGAGATACGCAGTATTTT. Protein sequence: CASSLGLAGGDTQYF.

The V gene is TRBV7-6, the J gene TRBJ2-7; 11 bases are shared with TRBD2. The germline V gene encodes CDR1 SGHVS and CDR2 FNYEAQ. The V and J ends lost 0 bases and 4 bases, in that order; junction bases with no gene match: 14. The CDR3 sequence is 19 residues long. The CDR3 DNA reads TGTGCCAGCAGCTTAGCGACCCCCTTACTAGCGGGGGCTGGGTACGAGCAGTACTTC. It is translated as CASSLATPLLAGAGYEQYF.

This sequence joins TRBV20-1 and TRBJ1-5; D perhaps matches TRBD1 (6 bases). CDR3 size: 15 residues. The V end was cut by 3 bases, the J end by 0 bases, with 12 bases between. The germline gives CDR1 DFQATT, CDR2 SNEGSKA (reference sequence). CDR3: CSASSDSYSNQPQHF. The CDR3 nucleotides are TGCAGTGCTAGTTCGGACAGCTATAGCAATCAGCCCCAGCATTTT.

The rearrangement uses TRBV7-2 and TRBJ2-5; TRBD2 aligns across 10 bases. V dropped 1 base and J dropped 3; count of bases not matched to a gene: 5. Germline CDR1 is SGHTA and CDR2 is FQGNSA. The CDR3 runs to 16 residues. CDR3 nucleotide sequence: TGTGCCAGCAGCTTAGGAGGTAGCGGGAGGAAAGAGACCCAGTACTTC. Translating gives CASSLGGSGRKETQYF.

This sequence joins TRBV6-2 or TRBV6-3 and TRBJ1-5; 7 bases are shared with TRBD1. CDR3 length equals 17 residues. CDR1 MNHEY and CDR2 SVGEGT come from the germline V gene. The V segment lost 2 bases and the J segment 0 bases; nucleotides outside the gene matches: 7. This CDR3 reads CASSYGTAAYSNQPQHF. In nucleotides, the CDR3 is TGTGCCAGCAGTTACGGGACAGCCGCTTATAGCAATCAGCCCCAGCATTTT.

The chain uses TRBV5-6 and TRBJ2-5; D is perhaps TRBD1 (5 bases). The germline V gene encodes CDR1 SGHDT and CDR2 YYEEEE. CDR3 length: 14 residues. The V gene lost 2 bases and the J gene lost 5 bases, with 13 bases spanning the gap. DNA for the CDR3: TGTGCCAGCAGCTTTCAGGGATCTGACGAGACCCAGTACTTC. Translated: CASSFQGSDETQYF.

This chain connects TRBV24-1 to TRBJ2-1; D is uncertain. Germline CDR1 and CDR2: KGHDR and SFDVKD. This CDR3 has 16 amino acids. V was pared by 0 bases and J by 0 bases, with 8 bases between. The CDR3 DNA is TGTGCCACCAGTGATTTGGTAGCCCCCTCCTACAATGAGCAGTTCTTC. This codes for CATSDLVAPSYNEQFF.

This chain connects TRBV30 to TRBJ1-1; TRBD1 is a possible D gene (6 bases). Deletions cut 4 bases from V and 7 bases from J, with 13 bases between. Germline CDR1 is GTSNPN and CDR2 is SVGIG (reference sequence). The CDR3 is made up of 12 amino acids. CDR3 loop: CAWTPGQREAFF. The CDR3 DNA follows: TGTGCCTGGACCCCTGGACAGCGTGAAGCTTTCTTT.

The J gene is TRBJ2-7, the V gene TRBV4-3; D is possibly TRBD2 (6 bases). CDR1 is LGHNA, CDR2 YSLEER, per germline. The V end lost 0 bases, the J end lost 4 bases, and 10 bases lay between the germline ends. This CDR3 spans 14 amino acids. CDR3 in DNA: TGCGCCAGCAGCCAAGAGTTCGGAGGGTACGAGCAGTACTTC. Amino acids: CASSQEFGGYEQYF.

The chain uses TRBV5-1 and TRBJ1-2; 10 bases match TRBD1. This CDR3 has 15 residues. V shed 0 bases and J 7 bases; nucleotides not matched to a gene: 6. Germline V gene data show CDR1 as SGHRS and CDR2 as YFSETQ. CDR3 loop: CASSLGDRGLSGYTF. The CDR3 DNA is TGCGCCAGCAGCTTGGGAGACAGGGGGCTTAGTGGCTACACCTTC.

The gene calls are TRBV24-1 and TRBJ2-3, with D perhaps matching TRBD2 (5 bases). CDR1 and CDR2 (germline): KGHDR, SFDVKD. The V and J ends lost 1 base and 6 bases respectively, with 7 bases between them. This CDR3 is 13 amino acids long. CDR3 sequence reads: CATSDLAADTQYF. The CDR3 region has the DNA TGTGCCACCAGTGATTTAGCGGCGGATACGCAGTATTTT.

The J gene is TRBJ2-4, the V gene TRBV7-3; 9 bases match TRBD1. J gave up 9 bases and V 5 bases, and 5 bases lay outside the gene matches. CDR1 and CDR2 from the germline V gene are SGHTA and FQGTGA. CDR3 length: 13 amino acids. The DNA for the CDR3 is TGTGCCAGCAGCACCCACAGGGGGCGCATTCAGTACTTC. Translating it yields CASSTHRGRIQYF.

The chain couples TRBV4-2 to TRBJ2-1; perhaps TRBD1 as D (7 bases). Trimming took 2 bases from V and 3 from J, leaving 17 bases between them. In germline, CDR1 is LGHNA, CDR2 YNFKEQ. The CDR3 loop spans 17 amino acids. The CDR3 sequence: CASSQKGGGVGYNEQFF. CDR3 nucleotide sequence: TGTGCCAGCAGCCAAAAAGGGGGCGGGGTTGGCTACAATGAGCAGTTCTTC.

The chain employs TRBV5-4 and TRBJ2-7; 7 nucleotides agree with TRBD1. The CDR3 sequence is 13 residues long. CDR1 and CDR2 (germline): SGHNT, YYREEE (reference sequence). J was trimmed by 4 bases and V by 4 bases; bases with no gene match: 5. The CDR3 here is CASSPRQGYEQYF. The DNA for the CDR3 is TGTGCCAGCAGCCCTAGACAGGGTTACGAGCAGTACTTC.

The CDR3 sequence: CASSFLLFRDSLNTEAFF. The CDR3 DNA is TGTGCCAGCAGCTTTCTTCTATTTCGAGATTCCCTGAACACTGAAGCTTTCTTT. This chain joins TRBV7-2 and TRBJ1-1; no reliable D call. Germline loops: CDR1 SGHTA, CDR2 FQGNSA. Trimming took 3 bases from V and 0 from J, leaving 20 bases between them. The CDR3 is made up of 18 amino acids. Full variable domain (missing parts from reference TRBV7-2 and TRBJ1-1): GAGVSQSPSNKVTEKGKDVELRCDPISGHTALYWYRQSLGQGLEFLIYFQGNSAPDKSGLPSDRFSAERTGGSVSTLTIQRTQQEDSAVYLCASSFLLFRDSLNTEAFFGQGTRLTVV.

This clone was seen just once. The chain couples TRBV27 to TRBJ2-3; no firm D call. This CDR3 is built from 12 residues. Per germline, CDR1 MNHEY and CDR2 SMNVEV (reference sequence). The germline V and J ends were trimmed by 5 bases and 2 bases, with 5 bases remaining between them. The CDR3 sequence: CASSPTTDTQYF. DNA of the CDR3: TGTGCCAGCAGTCCTACCACAGATACGCAGTATTTT.

This rearrangement joins TRBV3-1 (or the pseudogene TRBV3-2) to TRBJ2-5, with D hard to call. V dropped 3 bases and J dropped 7 bases, with 6 bases sitting between them. Germline V lookup: CDR1 LGHDT, CDR2 YNNKEL (reference sequence). The CDR3 contains 11 residues. DNA for the CDR3: TGTGCCAGCAGCCACGCGGCGACCCAGTACTTC. It is translated as CASSHAATQYF.